The text below deals with one T cell receptor beta chain. The antigen is unknown. The sample is drawn from a study of beta chain features in type 1 diabetes. Investigators reverse transcribed all isolated RNA, so they sequenced expressed TCRB transcripts. Data came from immunoSEQ multiplex PCR; TCRdb stores just in-frame clones and leaves some out. The data show some 150,000 clones, roughly 10% seen once. The CDR3 has 16 amino acids. Unmatched junction bases numbered 6, after V lost 3 bases and J lost 4 bases. Germline CDR1 reads SQVTM; CDR2 reads ANQGSEA. Findings and limits, study-wide: TCRB CDR3 length was moderately but significantly reduced in all four CD4+ subsets of Type 1 diabetes patients.

The TCR comes from a woman in her thirties or forties in good health. Sequencing used central memory CD4+ T cells from blood. The genes are TRBV29-1 and TRBJ1-4; 12 bases line up with TRBD1. The CDR3 sequence is CSVDGTGGANNEKLFF. CDR3 sequence (DNA): TGCAGCGTTGATGGGACAGGGGGCGCGAATAATGAAAAACTGTTTTTT.